This T cell receptor beta chain was sequenced in a study of blood T cell repertoires in COVID-19 (dated by TCRdb to about 2020). The study in broad terms: Samples covering the acute and convalescent phases of COVID-19 were provided by collaborators in the United States, Italy and Spain. The prospective study material was composed of cDNA or gDNA derived from T cells, B-cell-depleted T cells, or PBMCs. Deeply sampled blood TCRbeta repertoires from subjects exposed to, actively infected with, or recovered from COVID-19 were included in the dataset. The repertoires were made available in a free public database intended to serve as a resource for research on the immune response to SARS-CoV-2. The samples were drawn from two sources: the first 160 participants of the ongoing ImmuneRACE study, and 1,000 to 1,500 subjects contributed by 6 global collaborators. A de-identified subject ID, COVID-19 status, age in years and sex were almost always included in the sample metadata. HLA class I and class II types, where available, came from metadata supplied by the sample provider rather than from assay-based typing. Overall study results and their limits: The amount of clinical and demographic metadata varied by source and participant and was provided uncurated.

Participants in the prospective study were aged 18 to 89 years, lived in under 30 United States geographic areas, and enrolled through a virtual design. In the prospective study, participants were assigned to cohorts based on the clinical history participants reported in a screening survey and a study questionnaire. For ImmuneRACE Cohort 3, a participant was defined as recovered based on two consecutive negative NP/OP PCR tests, clearance by a healthcare professional, or resolution of symptoms. Each participant in the prospective study had whole blood, serum and a nasopharyngeal or oropharyngeal swab collected by mobile phlebotomists. Prospective study participants could optionally give additional blood draws and questionnaires over an approximately two-month period. Prospective study blood samples were shipped either frozen or at room temperature before DNA extraction. The immunoSEQ Assay, a bias-controlled multiplex PCR, was used to amplify TCRbeta CDR3 regions from genomic DNA. Regarding the original processing steps: The number of nucleated cells in each sample was estimated by amplification of reference gene primers within the assay. Sequence reads were collapsed and filtered to measure the absolute abundance of every unique TCRbeta CDR3 rearrangement. For each sample, productive Simpson clonality was calculated as the square root of Simpson's diversity index across productive rearrangements. TCRdb limited this immuneACCESS table to in-frame rearrangements with V and J called. A share of clones is missing; checked studies link under half to unresolved V genes, and the rest is unexplained. V and J calls plus clone size are reproduced from that table; the DNA served to infer D and trimming. The sample profile shows some 390,000 clones; 80% to 90% of them were found once. The ten largest clonotypes hold 1% to 1.3% of the sample.

In regard to this clone: Its specific antigen is unknown. There are no base qualities to consult, and no much larger clone falls within one base.

The junction carries 16 bases between V and J, which are trimmed by 1 base and 0 bases respectively. The CDR1 and CDR2 encoded by the germline V gene (reference sequence) are SGHNT and YYREEE. Reading from cysteine to phenylalanine, the CDR3 counts 17 amino acids. This entry keeps only the CDR3 DNA: 51 bases, framed from base 1. Source material: PBMCs or T cells enriched from blood (not recorded which). The TCR sequence derives from a man aged 25 to 40 who had recovered from COVID-19. The chain uses TRBV5-4 and TRBJ1-2; the D gene is unclear. CDR3 sequence: CASSLSIASDSNYGYTF. The nucleotide sequence is given as TGTGCCAGCAGCTTGTCCATAGCCTCCGACTCTAACTATGGCTACACCTTC.